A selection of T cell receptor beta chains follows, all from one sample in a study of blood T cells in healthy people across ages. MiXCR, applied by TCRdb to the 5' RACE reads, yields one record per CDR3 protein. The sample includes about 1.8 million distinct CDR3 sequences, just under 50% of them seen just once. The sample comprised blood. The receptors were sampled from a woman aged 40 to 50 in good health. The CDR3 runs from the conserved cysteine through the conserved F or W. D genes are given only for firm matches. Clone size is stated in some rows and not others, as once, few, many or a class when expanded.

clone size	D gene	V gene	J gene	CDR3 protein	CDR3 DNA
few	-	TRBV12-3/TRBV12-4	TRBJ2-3	CASSLGCDTDTQYF	TGTGCCAGCAGTTTGGGGTGCGACACAGATACGCAGTATTTT
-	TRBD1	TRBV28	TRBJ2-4	CASTDRVDIQYF	TGTGCCAGCACCGACAGGGTAGACATTCAGTACTTC
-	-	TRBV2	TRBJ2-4	CASSGAKNIQYF	TGTGCCAGCAGTGGGGCCAAAAACATTCAGTACTTC
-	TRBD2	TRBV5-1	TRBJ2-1	CASSLAAGGPNEQFF	TGCGCCAGCAGCTTGGCGGCGGGGGGGCCGAATGAGCAGTTCTTC
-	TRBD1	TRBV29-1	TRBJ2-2	CSVRPGQGASGELFF	TGCAGCGTGAGGCCGGGACAGGGGGCTTCCGGGGAGCTGTTTTTT
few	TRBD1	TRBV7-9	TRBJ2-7	CASSLAGTGRYEQYF	TGTGCCAGCAGCTTGGCGGGGACAGGGAGGTACGAGCAGTACTTC
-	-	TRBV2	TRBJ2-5	CAGLTVTQKTQYF	TGTGCCGGCCTGACAGTGACTCAGAAGACCCAGTACTTC
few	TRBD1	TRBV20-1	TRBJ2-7	CSARPSQGPYEQYF	TGCAGTGCTAGGCCCTCACAGGGGCCCTACGAGCAGTACTTC
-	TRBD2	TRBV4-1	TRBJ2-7	CASSSASSGGAYEQYF	TGCGCCAGCAGCTCCGCCTCTAGCGGGGGGGCCTACGAGCAGTACTTC
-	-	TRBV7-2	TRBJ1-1	CASSQLGRVTEAFF	TGTGCCAGCAGCCAACTGGGCAGGGTCACTGAAGCTTTCTTT
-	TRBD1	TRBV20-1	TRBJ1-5	CSARELTGGPQPQHF	TGCAGTGCTAGAGAACTGACAGGGGGCCCTCAGCCCCAGCATTTT
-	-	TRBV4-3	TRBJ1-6	CASSQVTGPLHF	TGCGCCAGCAGCCAAGTAACAGGGCCCCTCCACTTT
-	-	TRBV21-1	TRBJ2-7	CASSKGRAPYEQYF	TGTGCCAGCAGCAAGGGCAGGGCCCCCTACGAGCAGTACTTC
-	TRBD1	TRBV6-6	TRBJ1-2	CASSYSKTGGYGYTF	TGTGCCAGCAGTTACTCGAAGACAGGGGGCTATGGCTACACCTTC
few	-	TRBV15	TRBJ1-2	CATSRGAPRTLIAYGYTF	TGTGCCACCAGCAGAGGGGCCCCGAGGACACTGATCGCCTATGGCTACACCTTC